A selection of T cell receptor beta chains follows, all from one sample in a study of shared clonotypes between healthy human individuals. The table came from immunoSEQ multiplex PCR; TCRdb's copy has only in-frame clones and leaves some out. The sample lists some 1.5 million clones, roughly 96% occurring once. The sequenced material came from naive CD4+ T cells sorted from blood. Receptors were obtained from a man younger than 45 in good health. The CDR3 runs from the conserved cysteine through the conserved F or W. D genes are given only for firm matches. The size entry is marked missing in some rows and otherwise reads once, few, many or a size class.

CDR3aa	CDR3nt	j_gene	len	v_gene	abundance	d_gene
CASSISWPPGVTDTQYF	TGTGCCAGTAGTATAAGTTGGCCACCCGGGGTCACAGATACGCAGTATTTT	TRBJ2-3	17	TRBV19	.	.
CASSLLHRGQVSSYEQYF	TGTGCCAGCAGCTTATTACATCGGGGACAGGTCTCCTCCTACGAGCAGTACTTC	TRBJ2-7	18	TRBV7-8	once	TRBD1
CAISHSSGRGDTQYF	TGTGCCATCAGCCACTCTAGCGGGAGAGGAGATACGCAGTATTTT	TRBJ2-3	15	TRBV10-3	.	TRBD2
CASSLKGTGELFF	TGTGCCAGCTCACTTAAGGGGACCGGGGAGCTGTTTTTT	TRBJ2-2	13	TRBV18	.	.
CASSFPTGGHTNEQFF	TGCGCCAGCAGCTTCCCGACAGGGGGACACACAAATGAGCAGTTCTTC	TRBJ2-1	16	TRBV5-1	.	TRBD1
CAWSVIVDTQYF	TGTGCCTGGAGTGTAATCGTAGATACGCAGTATTTT	TRBJ2-3	12	TRBV30	.	.
CASGLDSGPQHF	TGTGCTAGTGGTTTGGATTCCGGGCCCCAGCATTTT	TRBJ1-5	12	TRBV12-5	few	.
CASSEALQGADTQYF	TGTGCCAGCAGTGAAGCCCTTCAGGGTGCAGATACGCAGTATTTT	TRBJ2-3	15	TRBV2	.	.
CASSLGLAGVRTGELFF	TGCGCCAGCAGCTTGGGGCTAGCGGGAGTACGCACCGGGGAGCTGTTTTTT	TRBJ2-2	17	TRBV5-1	.	TRBD2
CASSVQQETQYF	TGTGCCAGCAGTGTCCAGCAAGAGACCCAGTACTTC	TRBJ2-5	12	TRBV2	.	.
CASSPFRDGELFF	TGTGCCAGCTCACCATTTAGGGACGGGGAGCTGTTTTTT	TRBJ2-2	13	TRBV18	.	.
CASSLLQGPYEQYF	TGTGCCAGCAGCTTGTTGCAGGGGCCCTACGAGCAGTACTTC	TRBJ2-7	14	TRBV5-8	.	.
CASSQLAGSFGDEQYF	TGTGCCAGCAGCCAGTTAGCGGGCAGCTTCGGGGACGAGCAGTACTTC	TRBJ2-7	16	TRBV27	.	TRBD2
CASTGAAANSYEQYF	TGTGCCAGCACCGGGGCGGCAGCCAACTCCTACGAGCAGTACTTC	TRBJ2-7	15	TRBV2	.	.
CASRALTGKQGEQYF	TGTGCCAGCAGGGCCCTTACAGGGAAACAGGGCGAGCAGTACTTC	TRBJ2-7	15	TRBV6-6	.	.
CASSFGRGSGAGLTVTQYF	TGTGCCAGCAGCTTCGGCCGGGGGAGTGGGGCAGGATTGACCGTTACGCAGTATTTT	TRBJ2-3	19	TRBV7-2	once	.
CAISEGRGNTEAFF	TGTGCCATCAGTGAGGGGCGGGGGAACACTGAAGCTTTCTTT	TRBJ1-1	14	TRBV10-3	.	.
CASSAGTGVREQYF	TGTGCCAGCAGCGCCGGGACAGGGGTCCGCGAGCAGTACTTC	TRBJ2-7	14	TRBV9	.	TRBD1
CASSGFTGYEQYF	TGTGCCAGCAGTGGGTTTACGGGCTACGAGCAGTACTTC	TRBJ2-7	13	TRBV25-1	.	.
CASTRVGYDQYF	TGTGCCAGCACCAGGGTCGGATACGATCAGTACTTC	TRBJ2-7	12	TRBV5-8	.	.
CASSSGLSYEQYF	TGCGCCAGCAGCTCGGGACTATCATACGAGCAGTACTTC	TRBJ2-7	13	TRBV5-1	.	TRBD2
CASADIRLAGGPSTDTQYF	TGTGCTAGTGCCGATATTAGACTAGCGGGAGGGCCTAGCACAGATACGCAGTATTTT	TRBJ2-3	19	TRBV12-5	.	TRBD2
CASSLRPGDYNEQFF	TGTGCCAGCAGTTTGCGACCGGGAGACTACAATGAGCAGTTCTTC	TRBJ2-1	15	TRBV27	once	.
CASSVQGNSYEQYF	TGTGCCAGCAGCGTACAGGGCAACTCCTACGAGCAGTACTTC	TRBJ2-7	14	TRBV9	once	.
CASSLGRLADEQFF	TGTGCCAGCAGCTTAGGTCGACTAGCAGATGAGCAGTTCTTC	TRBJ2-1	14	TRBV11-3	.	TRBD2
CASSTRQGDQPQHF	TGTGCCAGCAGCACCCGACAGGGGGATCAGCCCCAGCATTTT	TRBJ1-5	14	TRBV7-2	once	TRBD1
CASTRLAREETQYF	TGTGCCAGCACCAGACTAGCGAGGGAAGAGACCCAGTACTTC	TRBJ2-5	14	TRBV11-2	.	TRBD2
CASGQLANEQFF	TGCGCCAGCGGCCAACTAGCGAATGAGCAGTTCTTC	TRBJ2-1	12	TRBV5-1	.	TRBD2
CASSKTFLDTQYF	TGTGCCAGCAGCAAGACTTTCCTGGATACGCAGTATTTT	TRBJ2-3	13	TRBV5-4	.	.
CASSLEGRGIAKNIQYF	TGTGCCAGCAGCTTGGAGGGAAGGGGAATAGCCAAAAACATTCAGTACTTC	TRBJ2-4	17	TRBV5-4	.	.
CASSLTSGRPAMNYNEQFF	TGTGCCAGCAGTCTTACTAGCGGGAGACCTGCTATGAACTACAATGAGCAGTTCTTC	TRBJ2-1	19	TRBV7-9	.	TRBD2
CASSETARETQYF	TGCGCCAGCAGTGAGACAGCTCGGGAGACCCAGTACTTC	TRBJ2-5	13	TRBV10-2	.	.
CASSSPTPSRGFLDEQFF	TGTGCCAGCAGTTCACCAACACCTAGCAGGGGGTTTCTGGATGAGCAGTTCTTC	TRBJ2-1	18	TRBV27	.	TRBD1
CASSLGQGRATGELFF	TGCGCCAGCAGCTTGGGACAGGGACGTGCGACCGGGGAGCTGTTTTTT	TRBJ2-2	16	TRBV5-1	.	TRBD1
CASIREQGQETQYF	TGTGCCAGCATTAGAGAGCAGGGCCAAGAGACCCAGTACTTC	TRBJ2-5	14	TRBV2	.	.
CASSMVGGRGNEQFF	TGTGCCAGTAGTATGGTAGGGGGTCGGGGGAATGAGCAGTTCTTC	TRBJ2-1	15	TRBV19	.	.
CASSYRAPGEGYTF	TGTGCCAGCAGTTACCGGGCCCCAGGGGAAGGCTACACCTTC	TRBJ1-2	14	TRBV6-6	.	.
CASSLLLGLAGITYEQYF	TGTGCCAGCAGTTTATTACTAGGACTAGCGGGGATAACCTACGAGCAGTACTTC	TRBJ2-7	18	TRBV28	.	TRBD2
CASSRAVNTEAFF	TGTGCCAGCAGTAGGGCGGTGAACACTGAAGCTTTCTTT	TRBJ1-1	13	TRBV2	.	.
CASSEKTSGSWADTQYF	TGCGCCAGCAGTGAAAAGACTAGCGGGAGTTGGGCAGATACGCAGTATTTT	TRBJ2-3	17	TRBV10-1	once	TRBD2
CASSVDLAGAYEQFF	TGTGCCAGCAGCGTAGACCTAGCGGGAGCCTATGAGCAGTTCTTC	TRBJ2-1	15	TRBV9	.	TRBD2
CATTAGTGSGHEQYF	TGTGCCACCACTGCGGGGACAGGGAGTGGCCACGAGCAGTACTTC	TRBJ2-7	15	TRBV15	.	TRBD1
CASSTWGLSSYNEQFF	TGTGCCAGCAGCACCTGGGGCCTTAGCTCCTACAATGAGCAGTTCTTC	TRBJ2-1	16	TRBV5-6	.	.
CASTEGALYNEQFF	TGTGCCAGTACCGAGGGGGCCCTATACAATGAGCAGTTCTTC	TRBJ2-1	14	TRBV19	.	TRBD1
CASSLAGSSSTDTQYF	TGCGCCAGCAGCTTGGCCGGGAGTTCTAGCACAGATACGCAGTATTTT	TRBJ2-3	16	TRBV5-1	.	.
CASSRGTGRGTGELFF	TGCGCCAGCAGCCGAGGAACAGGGCGTGGCACCGGGGAGCTGTTTTTT	TRBJ2-2	16	TRBV5-1	.	.
CASSTVSGSGGTQYF	TGTGCCAGCAGTACGGTCAGCGGATCAGGGGGCACGCAGTATTTT	TRBJ2-3	15	TRBV28	.	TRBD1
CASSLRGTGAYNEQFF	TGTGCCAGCAGCTTAAGGGGTACAGGGGCCTACAATGAGCAGTTCTTC	TRBJ2-1	16	TRBV11-3	.	TRBD1
CASSGTGRGDEQYF	TGTGCCAGCAGTGGTACAGGGAGGGGCGACGAGCAGTACTTC	TRBJ2-7	14	TRBV25-1	once	.
CASRPGTSGRGHNEQFF	TGCGCCAGCAGACCAGGGACTAGCGGGAGGGGTCACAATGAGCAGTTCTTC	TRBJ2-1	17	TRBV4-1	.	TRBD2
CAIRGQGLPGNTIYF	TGTGCCATCAGGGGGCAGGGGCTGCCGGGAAACACCATATATTTT	TRBJ1-3	15	TRBV10-3	.	.
CASSFSGLPYEQYF	TGTGCCAGCAGTTTCAGCGGTTTACCCTACGAGCAGTACTTC	TRBJ2-7	14	TRBV28	.	.
CASSSGQALSYEQYF	TGTGCCAGTTCCTCGGGGCAGGCGCTCTCCTACGAGCAGTACTTC	TRBJ2-7	15	TRBV6-5	.	.